The T cell receptor beta chain under discussion was sequenced for a study of CD4 T cells in relation to SARS-CoV-2 and coronaviruses. Study-level background: The restricting HLA molecule for shared crossreactive spike epitopes was mapped.

TCRdb's copy holds only in-frame clones and misses some; the assay was immunoSEQ multiplex PCR. The sample has tens of thousands of clones, roughly 80% seen once. Note on this clone: Its antigen is not known.

CD4+ T cells from unexposed donors were obtained before the COVID-19 pandemic (2011-2018). CD4+ T cells were isolated from the cells after 10 days of culture. Testing used SARS-CoV-2 S/N and four cold-coronavirus spikes on unexposed-donor CD4+ T cells, cells permitting. Sequencing used CD4+ T cells from PBMCs, cultured in vitro. This clonotype was sampled from a human donor in good health.

The CDR3: CASSLAGGPLEQFF. CDR3 coding DNA: TGTGCCAGCAGCTTGGCGGGAGGGCCTCTAGAGCAGTTCTTC. This sequence joins TRBV5-4 and TRBJ2-1; 8 bases map to TRBD2. V dropped 0 bases and J dropped 10; count of bases not matched to a gene: 6. CDR3 length: 14 amino acids. CDR1 and CDR2 (germline): SGHNT, YYREEE (reference sequence).